This T cell receptor beta chain originates from a study of siplizumab effects on memory and regulatory T cells (dated by TCRdb to 2018 to 2020). Regarding the complete study: The effect of the anti-CD2 antibody siplizumab on alloreactive T-cell subsets was examined in allogeneic mixed lymphocyte reactions constructed from human PBMCs. Findings and caveats that apply to the study as a whole: Compared with memory T cells, unstimulated naive T cells appeared more diverse, and naive cells seemed to make a substantial contribution to the alloresponse. Whether proliferating Tregs from siplizumab cultures were suppressive was not functionally confirmed. Of the alloreactive CD4+ clones that could be mapped, the Treg-derived share averaged about 70% with siplizumab compared with approximately 30% in control reactions. The cumulative frequency of alloreactive sequences that could be traced back to unstimulated CD4+ memory T cells was significantly reduced by siplizumab. Because sequences at frequencies below about 10^-5 were poorly captured, only a minor fraction of alloreactive clones could be mapped back to unstimulated subsets. For roughly 75-97% of proliferating CD4+ or CD8+ clones, no naive or memory phenotype could be assigned.

TCRbeta CDR3 sequencing was performed on sorted unstimulated T cells and on proliferating T cells recovered from mixed lymphocyte reactions. Fresh whole blood from over 8 HLA-typed healthy donors was used to isolate PBMCs. Turning to this clone: The antigen it binds to is not known. No quality values exist for individual bases; no much larger clone is one base distant.

The library was produced with the immunoSEQ multiplex PCR assay. Each sample had 90,000 to 100,000 TCR templates assayed by the deep sequencing platform. Genomic DNA extracted from sorted T cells was used for TCRbeta CDR3 sequencing. For the original study's pipeline: The R programming language was used for clonal analysis of TCRbeta CDR3 data. Unstimulated samples were compared with post-reaction CFSE-low samples to define alloreactive CD4+ and CD8+ clones. Regulatory or non-regulatory origin was assigned to alloreactive CD4+ clones by matching of sequences to sorted unstimulated Treg and non-Treg repertoires. TCRdb provides this immuneACCESS table in a form limited to in-frame rearrangements. Some clones are lacking; in checked studies, under half of them reflect an unresolved V gene, and why the rest are absent is not known. From that table come the V and J calls and clone size; the DNA was used to work out D and trimming. The sample records 100,000 or so clones, 90% to 95% of which are singletons. The ten largest clones represent 0.25% to 0.35% of the sample.

This receptor was identified in a human donor in good health. The sample consisted of CD4+ T cells sorted from blood.

The CDR3 has the sequence CATNSGVTNTGELFF. The nucleotide sequence is TGTGCCACCAATAGCGGGGTAACGAACACCGGGGAGCTGTTTTTT. The rearrangement joined TRBV6-1 to TRBJ2-2; TRBD2 fits 8 bases in the junction. From V the trimming removes 10 bases and from J it removes 0 bases, while the gene matches leave 7 bases of the junction unaccounted for. The CDR3 spans 15 residues, from the cysteine through the phenylalanine. Only the CDR3 region is kept as DNA, spanning 45 bases read in frame from base 1. The germline V gene supplies CDR1 MNHNS and CDR2 SASEGT.